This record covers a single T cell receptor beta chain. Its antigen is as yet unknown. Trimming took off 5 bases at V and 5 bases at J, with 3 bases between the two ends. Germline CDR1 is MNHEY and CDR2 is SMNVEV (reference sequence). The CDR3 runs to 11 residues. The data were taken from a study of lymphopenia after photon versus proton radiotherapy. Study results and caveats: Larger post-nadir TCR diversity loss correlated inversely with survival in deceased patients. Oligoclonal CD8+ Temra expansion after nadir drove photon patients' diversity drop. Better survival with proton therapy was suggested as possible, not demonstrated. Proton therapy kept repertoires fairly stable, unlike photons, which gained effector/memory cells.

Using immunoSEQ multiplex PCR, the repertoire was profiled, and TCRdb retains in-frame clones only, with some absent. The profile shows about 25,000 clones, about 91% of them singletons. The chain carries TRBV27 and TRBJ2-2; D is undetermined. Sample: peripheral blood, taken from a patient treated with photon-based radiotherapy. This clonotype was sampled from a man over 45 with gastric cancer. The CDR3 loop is CASSRTGELFF. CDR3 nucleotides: TGTGCCAGCAGTCGAACCGGGGAGCTGTTTTTT.